This is a list of T cell receptor beta chains from one sample in a study of T-cell reconstitution after alpha-beta-depleted transplantation in children. TCRdb processed the PCR reads anew with MiXCR; each CDR3 protein has one entry. In the table there are 450,000 to 550,000 distinct CDR3 sequences, approximately 10% of which are singletons. Sequenced material: PBMCs, mostly from graft donor cells, taken 180 days after TCRalphabeta/CD19-depleted stem cell transplant. The receptors originated from a female patient between 2 and 15 years old who had a stem cell transplant for aplastic anemia, so the T cells may come from the graft donor. Each CDR3 is given with its conserved first and last residue. D genes are given only for firm matches. Rows give clone size only sometimes, using once, few, many, or a class for an expanded clone.

clone size,J gene,D gene,V gene,CDR3 DNA,CDR3 protein
.,TRBJ1-5,TRBD1,TRBV28,TGTGCCAGCAGTTTATTGGCAGGGGGCGGTCAGCCCCAGCATTTT,CASSLLAGGGQPQHF
few,TRBJ2-2,TRBD2,TRBV4-3,TGCGCCAGCAGCCACCCGGGACTAGCGGACACCGGGGAGCTGTTTTTT,CASSHPGLADTGELFF
few,TRBJ2-1,.,TRBV18,TGTGCCAGCTCACCAAGACTCGACAATGAGCAGTTCTTC,CASSPRLDNEQFF
.,TRBJ2-2,TRBD2,TRBV20-1,TGCAGTGATAGAAGCCTTCGGACTAGCGGGAGGATGGGGGAGCTGTTTTTT,CSDRSLRTSGRMGELFF
.,TRBJ2-2,TRBD1,TRBV25-1,TGTGCCAGCAGTGGCAGGGACAGGGGGTGCGGGGAGCTGTTTTTT,CASSGRDRGCGELFF
many,TRBJ2-3,.,TRBV12-3/TRBV12-4,TGTGCCAGTTCGGGGAGGATCTTGGGTAATACGCAGTATTTT,CASSGRILGNTQYF
many,TRBJ2-1,TRBD2,TRBV7-2,TGTGCCAGCAGCTTAGCTCTAGCGGGATTCGGCAATGAGCAGTTCTTC,CASSLALAGFGNEQFF
many,TRBJ2-7,.,TRBV6-5,TGTGCCAGCAGTTACTCGAAAATGGCGATCTACGAGCAGTACTTC,CASSYSKMAIYEQYF
few,TRBJ1-4,.,TRBV12-3/TRBV12-4,TGTGCCAGCAGTTTATTTAGAGGGGCCTTTAATGAAAAACTGTTTTTT,CASSLFRGAFNEKLFF
few,TRBJ2-1,.,TRBV12-3/TRBV12-4,TGTGCCAGCAGTTTAAGCCCGCGAAGAGCCTACAATGAGCAGTTCTTC,CASSLSPRRAYNEQFF
few,TRBJ2-7,TRBD1,TRBV18,TGTGCCAGCACCCGGGACAGGGACAACGAGCAGTACTTC,CASTRDRDNEQYF
many,TRBJ1-2,.,TRBV12-3/TRBV12-4,TGTGCCAGCAGTTTAACAGCTAACTATGGCTACACCTTC,CASSLTANYGYTF
many,TRBJ2-7,.,TRBV7-2,TGTGCCAGCAGCTTAGGCGAGCAGTACTTC,CASSLGEQYF
.,TRBJ2-5,.,TRBV14,TGTGCCAGCAGCCAAGATATATGGGGTCAGACCCAGTACTTC,CASSQDIWGQTQYF
few,TRBJ2-7,TRBD2,TRBV29-1,TGCAGCGTTGGGGGGACTAGCGGGAGGATAATATACGAGCAGTACTTC,CSVGGTSGRIIYEQYF
many,TRBJ2-1,.,TRBV12-3/TRBV12-4,TGTGCCAGCAGTTCTAGCGTAGAGCAGTTCTTC,CASSSSVEQFF
few,TRBJ2-7,TRBD1,TRBV29-1,TGCAGCGTAACGGACAGGACAGACCTCTGGGAGCAGTACTTC,CSVTDRTDLWEQYF
.,TRBJ1-4,TRBD1,TRBV7-9,TGTGCCAGCAGCTCGGGACAGGTCTTAGCTAATGAAAAACTGTTTTTT,CASSSGQVLANEKLFF